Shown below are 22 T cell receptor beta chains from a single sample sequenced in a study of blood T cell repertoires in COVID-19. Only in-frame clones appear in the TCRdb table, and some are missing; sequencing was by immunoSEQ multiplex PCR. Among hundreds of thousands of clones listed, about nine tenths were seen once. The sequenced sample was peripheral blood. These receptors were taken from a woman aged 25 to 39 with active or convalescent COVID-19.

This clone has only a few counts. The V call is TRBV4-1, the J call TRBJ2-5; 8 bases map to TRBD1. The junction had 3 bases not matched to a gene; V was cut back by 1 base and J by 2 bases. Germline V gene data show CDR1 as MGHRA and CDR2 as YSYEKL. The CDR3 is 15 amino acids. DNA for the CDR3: TGCGCCAGCAGCCAAGGGGGGACAGGACAAGAGACCCAGTACTTC. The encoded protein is CASSQGGTGQETQYF.

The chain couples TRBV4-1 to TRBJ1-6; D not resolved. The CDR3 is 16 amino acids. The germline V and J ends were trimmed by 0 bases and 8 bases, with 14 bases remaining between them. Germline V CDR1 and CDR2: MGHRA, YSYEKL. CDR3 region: CASSQEIGVRDSPLHF. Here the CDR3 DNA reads TGCGCCAGCAGCCAAGAGATCGGGGTTCGGGATTCACCCCTCCACTTT.

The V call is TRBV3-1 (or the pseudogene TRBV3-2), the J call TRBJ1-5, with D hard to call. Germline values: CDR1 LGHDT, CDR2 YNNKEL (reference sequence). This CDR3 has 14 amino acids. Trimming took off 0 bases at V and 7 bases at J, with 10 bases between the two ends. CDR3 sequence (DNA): TGTGCCAGCAGCCAAGATCTAGGCGACCAGCCCCAGCATTTT. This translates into CASSQDLGDQPQHF.

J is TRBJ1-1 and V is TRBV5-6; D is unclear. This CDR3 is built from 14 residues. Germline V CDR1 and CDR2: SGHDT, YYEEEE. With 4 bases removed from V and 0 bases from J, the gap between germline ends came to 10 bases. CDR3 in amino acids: CASSRGDMNTEAFF. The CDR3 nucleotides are TGTGCCAGCAGCCGGGGAGACATGAACACTGAAGCTTTCTTT.

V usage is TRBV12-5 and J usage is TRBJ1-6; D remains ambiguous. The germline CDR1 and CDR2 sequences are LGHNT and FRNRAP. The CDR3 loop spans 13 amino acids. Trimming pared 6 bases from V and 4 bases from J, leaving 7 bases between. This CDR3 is CASGPKYNSPLHF. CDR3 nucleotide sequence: TGTGCTAGTGGCCCCAAATATAATTCACCCCTCCACTTT. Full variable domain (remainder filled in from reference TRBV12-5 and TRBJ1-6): DARVTQTPRHKVTEMGQEVTMRCQPILGHNTVFWYRQTMMQGLELLAYFRNRAPLDDSGMPKDRFSAEMPDATLATLKIQPSEPRDSAVYFCASGPKYNSPLHFGNGTRLTVT.

The CDR3 loop reads CAWSLAGGPSNQPQHF. The CDR3 bases are TGTGCCTGGAGCCTTGCGGGGGGACCTAGCAATCAGCCCCAGCATTTT. The chain couples TRBV30 to TRBJ1-5, with a possible D match to TRBD1 (5 bases). Looked up from germline, CDR1 is GTSNPN and CDR2 is SVGIG (reference sequence). The CDR3 has 16 residues. The V end lost 3 bases, the J end lost 0 bases, and 15 bases lay between the germline ends.

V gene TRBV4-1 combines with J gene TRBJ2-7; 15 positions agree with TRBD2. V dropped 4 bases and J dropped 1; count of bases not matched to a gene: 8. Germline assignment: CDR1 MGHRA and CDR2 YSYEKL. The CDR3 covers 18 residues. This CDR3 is CASSRPGTSGRSSYEQYF. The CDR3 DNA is TGCGCCAGCAGCCGTCCCGGGACTAGCGGGAGGTCTTCCTACGAGCAGTACTTC.

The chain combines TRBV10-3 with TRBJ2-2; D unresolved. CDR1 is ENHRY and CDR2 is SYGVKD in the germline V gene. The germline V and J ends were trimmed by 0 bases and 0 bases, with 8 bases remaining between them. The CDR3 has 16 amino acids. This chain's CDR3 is CAISESVGANTGELFF. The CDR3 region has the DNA TGTGCCATCAGTGAGTCCGTTGGAGCGAACACCGGGGAGCTGTTTTTT.

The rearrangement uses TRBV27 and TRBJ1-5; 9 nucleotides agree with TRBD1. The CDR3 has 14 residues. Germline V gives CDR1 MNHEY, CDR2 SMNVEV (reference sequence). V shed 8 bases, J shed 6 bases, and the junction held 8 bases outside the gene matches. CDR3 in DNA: TGTGCCAGCTCAAGGGACAGGGCGGGTCAGCCCCAGCATTTT. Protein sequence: CASSRDRAGQPQHF.

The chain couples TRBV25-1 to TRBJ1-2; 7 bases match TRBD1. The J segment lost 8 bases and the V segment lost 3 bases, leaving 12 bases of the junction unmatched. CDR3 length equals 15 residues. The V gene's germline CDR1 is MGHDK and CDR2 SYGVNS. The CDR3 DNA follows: TGTGCCAGCAGTGACCCGGGGTGGCAGGGGGGCGGCTACACCTTC. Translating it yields CASSDPGWQGGGYTF.

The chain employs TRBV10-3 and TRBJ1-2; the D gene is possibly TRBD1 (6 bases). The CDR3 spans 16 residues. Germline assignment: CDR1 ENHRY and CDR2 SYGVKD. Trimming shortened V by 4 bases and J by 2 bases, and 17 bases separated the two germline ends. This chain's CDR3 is CAISATTGRLNYGYTF. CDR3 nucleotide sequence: TGTGCCATCAGTGCCACCACAGGGAGACTAAACTATGGCTACACCTTC.

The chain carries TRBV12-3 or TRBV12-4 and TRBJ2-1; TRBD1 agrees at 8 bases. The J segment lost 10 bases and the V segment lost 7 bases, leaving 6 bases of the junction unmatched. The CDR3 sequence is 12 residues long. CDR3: CASTEGQGEQFF. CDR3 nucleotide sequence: TGTGCCAGCACCGAAGGACAGGGCGAGCAGTTCTTC.

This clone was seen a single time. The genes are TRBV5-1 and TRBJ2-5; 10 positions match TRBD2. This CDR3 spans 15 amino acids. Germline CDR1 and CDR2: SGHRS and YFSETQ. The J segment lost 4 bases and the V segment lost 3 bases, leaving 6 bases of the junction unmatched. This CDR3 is CASSSALAGGETQYF. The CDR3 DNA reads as TGCGCCAGCAGCTCCGCATTAGCGGGGGGAGAGACCCAGTACTTC.

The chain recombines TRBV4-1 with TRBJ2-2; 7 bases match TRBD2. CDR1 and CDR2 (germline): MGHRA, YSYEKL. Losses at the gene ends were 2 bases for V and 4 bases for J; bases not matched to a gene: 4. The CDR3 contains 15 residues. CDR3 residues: CASSQTSVVTGELFF. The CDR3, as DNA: TGCGCCAGCAGCCAAACTAGCGTAGTCACCGGGGAGCTGTTTTTT.

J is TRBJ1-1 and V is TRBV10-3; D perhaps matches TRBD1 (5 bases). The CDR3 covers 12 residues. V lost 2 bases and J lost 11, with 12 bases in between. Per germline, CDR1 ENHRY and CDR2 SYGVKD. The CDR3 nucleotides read TGTGCCATCAGTGAGGGAGGGGAGGGGGCTTTCTTT. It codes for CAISEGGEGAFF.

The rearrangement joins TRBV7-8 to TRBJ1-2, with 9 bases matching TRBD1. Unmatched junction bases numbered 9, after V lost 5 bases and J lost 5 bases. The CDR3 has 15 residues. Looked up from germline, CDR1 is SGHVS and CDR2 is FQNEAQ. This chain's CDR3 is CASSPQWDREYGYTF. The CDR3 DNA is TGTGCCAGCAGCCCCCAGTGGGACAGGGAATATGGCTACACCTTC. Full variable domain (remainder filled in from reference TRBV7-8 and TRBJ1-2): GAGVSQSPRYKVAKRGQDVALRCDPISGHVSLFWYQQALGQGPEFLTYFQNEAQLDKSGLPSDRFFAERPEGSVSTLKIQRTQQEDSAVYLCASSPQWDREYGYTFGSGTRLTVV.

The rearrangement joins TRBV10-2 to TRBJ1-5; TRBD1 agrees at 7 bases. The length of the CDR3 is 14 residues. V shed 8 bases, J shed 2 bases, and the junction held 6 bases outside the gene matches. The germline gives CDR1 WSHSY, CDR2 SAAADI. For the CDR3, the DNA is TGCGCCAGCTGGATAGGACAGGGCAATCAGCCCCAGCATTTT. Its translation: CASWIGQGNQPQHF.

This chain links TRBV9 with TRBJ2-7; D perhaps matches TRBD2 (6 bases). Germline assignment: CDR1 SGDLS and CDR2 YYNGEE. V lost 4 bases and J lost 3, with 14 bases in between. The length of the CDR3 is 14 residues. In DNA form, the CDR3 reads TGTGCCAGCAGCCTCCAGGGAGGTGGCTACGAGCAGTACTTC. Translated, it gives CASSLQGGGYEQYF. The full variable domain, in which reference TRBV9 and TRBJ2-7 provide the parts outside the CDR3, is DSGVTQTPKHLITATGQRVTLRCSPRSGDLSVYWYQQSLDQGLQFLIQYYNGEERAKGNILERFSAQQFPDLHSELNLSSLELGDSALYFCASSLQGGGYEQYFGPGTRLTVT.

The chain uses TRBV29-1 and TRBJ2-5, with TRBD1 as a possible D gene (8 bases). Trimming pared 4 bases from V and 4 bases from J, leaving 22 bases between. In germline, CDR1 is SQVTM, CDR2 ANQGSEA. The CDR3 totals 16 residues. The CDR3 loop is CSVVPLDREGRETQYF. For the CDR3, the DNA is TGCAGCGTTGTTCCTCTGGACAGGGAGGGTAGAGAGACCCAGTACTTC.

CDR3 bases: TGCGCCAGCAGCTTGGGAACAGGGAGCACCGGGGAGCTGTTTTTT. It encodes CASSLGTGSTGELFF. This chain connects TRBV5-1 to TRBJ2-2; a weak D match, TRBD1 (6 bases). The V gene lost 0 bases and the J gene lost 4 bases, with 10 bases spanning the gap. CDR1 is SGHRS and CDR2 is YFSETQ in the germline V gene. This CDR3 contains 15 residues.

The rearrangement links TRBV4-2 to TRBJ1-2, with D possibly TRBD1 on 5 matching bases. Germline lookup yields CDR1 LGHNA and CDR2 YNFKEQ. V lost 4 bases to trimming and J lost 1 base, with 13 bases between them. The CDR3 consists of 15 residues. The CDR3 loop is CASSPGGVNNYGYTF. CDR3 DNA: TGTGCCAGCAGCCCCGGGGGGGTAAATAACTATGGCTACACCTTC.

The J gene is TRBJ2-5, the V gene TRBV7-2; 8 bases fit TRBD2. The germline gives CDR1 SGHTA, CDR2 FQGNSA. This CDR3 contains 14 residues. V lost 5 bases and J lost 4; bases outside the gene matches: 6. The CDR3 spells CASSQGLAGETQYF. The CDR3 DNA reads TGTGCCAGCAGCCAAGGACTAGCCGGAGAGACCCAGTACTTC.